This entry describes one T cell receptor (beta chain). The sample comes from a study of blood T cell repertoires in COVID-19. About the research overall: Collection of acute and convalescent COVID-19 samples took place in the United States, Italy and Spain. From T cells, B-cell-depleted T cells, or PBMCs came the material, which was cDNA or gDNA.

While infection was still active, Seattle patients were enrolled and then followed longitudinally. The CDR3 runs 16 residues. V shed 0 bases, J shed 6 bases, and the junction held 7 bases outside the gene matches. The germline CDR1 and CDR2 sequences are SEHNR and FQNEAQ (reference sequence). In the source study's methods: The assay estimated nucleated cells by amplifying reference gene primers. Profiled with immunoSEQ multiplex PCR; TCRdb holds only in-frame clones, not every one. Clone size and V and J calls were adopted from that table, with D and trimming inferred from the DNA. This sample has 180,000 or so clones; roughly 81% occur once, and the top ten carry roughly 12%.

This clonotype originated in an elderly woman with COVID-19, enrolled during active disease. J is TRBJ2-3 and V is TRBV7-9, with 9 bases identical to TRBD2. Sample: peripheral blood. CDR3 sequence: CASSLAASGVGDTQYF. The CDR3, as DNA: TGTGCCAGCAGCTTAGCGGCTAGCGGGGTTGGGGATACGCAGTATTTT.